This TCR beta chain was observed in a study of blood T cell repertoires in COVID-19. Study-level information: Specimens from acute and convalescent COVID-19 originated in the United States, Italy and Spain.

Authors' analysis steps: Reference gene primers were amplified, and this amplification served to estimate nucleated cell counts. The protocol was immunoSEQ multiplex PCR, while the TCRdb copy is restricted to in-frame clones and leaves out a portion. V and J calls plus clone size are reproduced from that table; the DNA served to infer D and trimming. Of a few hundred thousand clones in the sample, around 86% are singletons; the top ten hold 10%. V gave up 3 bases and J gave up 2 bases, with 13 bases separating them. CDR1 is SNHLY, CDR2 FYNNEI, per germline. CDR3 length: 15 residues. The sequence derives from a woman younger than 30 who had recovered from COVID-19. J is TRBJ1-2 and V is TRBV2; D not certain. The sample was PBMCs or T cells enriched from blood (not recorded which). Here the CDR3 reads CASSDETGRNYGYTF. The CDR3 nucleotides are TGTGCCAGCAGTGATGAGACCGGGAGAAACTATGGCTACACCTTC.